These T cell receptor beta chains were read from a single sample in a study of response to subunit inactivated influenza vaccine. TCRdb re-called the RT-PCR reads through MiXCR, storing one row per CDR3 protein. The table has fewer than 550,000 distinct CDR3 sequences, 25% seen once. Sequences were derived from CD4+ T cells sorted from PBMCs, sampled 5 days after vaccination. These TCRs come from a man in his forties or fifties who received an inactivated influenza vaccine. Both conserved end residues are part of each CDR3. The D gene is left open where the match is weak. Size values are once, few and many counts, or a class for expanded clones, and some rows have none.

size,J,V,D,CDR3,DNA
-,TRBJ2-7,TRBV28,-,CASSLTGFLYEQYF,TGTGCCAGCAGTTTAACAGGGTTTTTATACGAGCAGTACTTC
-,TRBJ1-2,TRBV6-1,TRBD1,CASSEVRGGAFGYTF,TGTGCCAGCAGTGAAGTAAGAGGGGGCGCATTTGGCTACACCTTC
few,TRBJ2-5,TRBV12-3/TRBV12-4,TRBD2,CASSRTGTSPGTQYF,TGTGCCAGCAGCCGGACCGGGACTAGCCCTGGGACCCAGTACTTC
few,TRBJ2-4,TRBV11-2,-,CASSLVQGGNIQYF,TGTGCCAGCAGCTTAGTCCAAGGTGGGAACATTCAGTACTTC
few,TRBJ2-1,TRBV27,TRBD1,CASSALDRRNEQFF,TGTGCCAGCAGTGCCCTGGACAGGCGAAATGAGCAGTTCTTC
-,TRBJ1-6,TRBV4-3,TRBD1,CASSLRTGYNSPLHF,TGCGCCAGCAGCCTCCGGACAGGGTACAATTCACCCCTCCACTTT
-,TRBJ1-2,TRBV6-5,-,CASSYGGGPNYGYTF,TGTGCCAGCAGTTACGGAGGGGGGCCTAACTATGGCTACACCTTC
few,TRBJ2-2,TRBV5-1,-,CANRPSGAGGTGELFF,TGCGCCAACAGACCGTCAGGGGCTGGGGGCACCGGGGAGCTGTTTTTT
-,TRBJ2-7,TRBV10-3,TRBD1,CAIREGQGGSYEQYF,TGTGCCATCAGAGAGGGACAGGGGGGTTCCTACGAGCAGTACTTC
few,TRBJ1-5,TRBV7-2,-,CASSFDQVSNQPQHF,TGTGCCAGCAGCTTCGACCAGGTTAGCAATCAGCCCCAGCATTTT